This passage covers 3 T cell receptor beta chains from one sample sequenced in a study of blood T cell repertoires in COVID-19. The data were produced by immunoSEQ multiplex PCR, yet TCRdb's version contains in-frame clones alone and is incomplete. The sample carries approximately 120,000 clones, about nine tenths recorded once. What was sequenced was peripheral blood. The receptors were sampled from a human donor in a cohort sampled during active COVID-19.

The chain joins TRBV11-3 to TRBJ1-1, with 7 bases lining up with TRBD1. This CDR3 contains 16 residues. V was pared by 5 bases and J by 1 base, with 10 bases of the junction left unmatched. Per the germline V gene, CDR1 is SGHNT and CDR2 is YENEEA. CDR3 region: CASSPMATGTNTEAFF. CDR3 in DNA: TGTGCCAGCAGCCCAATGGCGACAGGGACGAACACTGAAGCTTTCTTT.

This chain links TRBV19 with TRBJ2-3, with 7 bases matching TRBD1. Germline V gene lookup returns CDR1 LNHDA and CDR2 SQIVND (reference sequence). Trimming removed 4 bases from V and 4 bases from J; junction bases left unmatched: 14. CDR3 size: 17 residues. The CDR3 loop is CASSTPRTGMIADTQYF. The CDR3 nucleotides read TGTGCCAGTAGTACCCCACGGACAGGAATGATCGCAGATACGCAGTATTTT.

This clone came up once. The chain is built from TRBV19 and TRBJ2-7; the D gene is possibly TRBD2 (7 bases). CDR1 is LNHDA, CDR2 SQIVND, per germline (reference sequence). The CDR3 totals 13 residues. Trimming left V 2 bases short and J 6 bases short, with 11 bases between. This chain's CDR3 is CASSISGGLEQYF. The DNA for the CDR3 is TGTGCCAGTAGTATATCCGGGGGGCTCGAGCAGTACTTC.